This paragraph covers one TCR beta chain sequence. The people who gave samples were healthy Caucasians from Russia, aged roughly 6 to 95. PCR was performed a second time for about 6 to 12 cycles using a sample-barcoded 5' primer and a J-beta primer mix. Each cDNA was tagged by a template-switch adaptor containing 12 random nucleotides. TCRdb re-analysed the 5' RACE reads in MiXCR, keeping a single row per CDR3 protein. The data show about 830,000 distinct CDR3 sequences, approximately 59% seen once. The entry originates in a study of blood T cells in healthy people across ages. The ends were cut back, 2 bases at V and 4 bases at J, with 12 bases in the middle. Germline assignment: CDR1 DFQATT and CDR2 SNEGSKA (reference sequence). CDR3 size: 14 residues.

The origin of this receptor is a man aged 25-40 years in good health. V and J are TRBV20-1 and TRBJ1-5; D unclear. The specimen was blood. The CDR3 DNA reads as TGCAGTGCTAGAACGGGCCCCCCTAATCAGCCCCAGCATTTT. It codes for CSARTGPPNQPQHF.